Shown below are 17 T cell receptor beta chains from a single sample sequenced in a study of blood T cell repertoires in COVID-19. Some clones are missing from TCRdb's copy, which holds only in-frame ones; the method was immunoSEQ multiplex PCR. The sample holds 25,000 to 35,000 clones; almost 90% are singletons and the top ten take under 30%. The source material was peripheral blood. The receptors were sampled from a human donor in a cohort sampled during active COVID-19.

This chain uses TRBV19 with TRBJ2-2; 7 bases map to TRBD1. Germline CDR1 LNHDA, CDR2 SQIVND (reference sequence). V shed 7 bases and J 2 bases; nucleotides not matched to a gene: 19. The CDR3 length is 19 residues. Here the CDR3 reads CASTPSRQGVSPNTGELFF. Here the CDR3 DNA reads TGTGCCAGTACCCCTTCGCGGCAGGGGGTTTCCCCAAACACCGGGGAGCTGTTTTTT.

CDR3 sequence (DNA): TGTGCCTGGAGTGGGGGGGGCAGGGCTCAGCCCCAGCATTTT. This codes for CAWSGGGRAQPQHF. The V and J genes are TRBV30 and TRBJ1-5, with TRBD1 as a possible D gene (6 bases). Per the germline V gene, CDR1 is GTSNPN and CDR2 is SVGIG (reference sequence). V shed 1 base and J shed 6 bases, with 13 bases lying between them. This CDR3 is built from 14 residues. Using reference TRBV30 and TRBJ1-5 for the parts outside the CDR3, the full variable domain is SQTIHQWPATLVQPVGSPLSLECTVEGTSNPNLYWYRQAAGRGLQLLFYSVGIGQISSEVPQNLSASRPQDRQFILSSKKLLLSDSGFYLCAWSGGGRAQPQHFGDGTRLSIL.

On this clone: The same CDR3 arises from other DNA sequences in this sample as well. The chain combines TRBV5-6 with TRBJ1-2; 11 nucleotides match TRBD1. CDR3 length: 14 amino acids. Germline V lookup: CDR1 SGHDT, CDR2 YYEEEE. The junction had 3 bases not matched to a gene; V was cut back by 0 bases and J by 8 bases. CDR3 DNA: TGTGCCAGCAGCTTGGGTAGGACAGGGGGCGGCTACACCTTC. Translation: CASSLGRTGGGYTF.

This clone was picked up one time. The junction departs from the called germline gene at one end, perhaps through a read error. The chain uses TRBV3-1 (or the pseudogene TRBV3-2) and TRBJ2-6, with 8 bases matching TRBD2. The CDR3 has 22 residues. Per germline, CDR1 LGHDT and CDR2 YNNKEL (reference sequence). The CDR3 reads CARSQERGAGAGASSGANVLTF. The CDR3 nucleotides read TGTGCCCGCAGCCAAGAACGGGGGGCCGGAGCGGGGGCGAGTTCTGGGGCCAACGTCCTGACTTTC.

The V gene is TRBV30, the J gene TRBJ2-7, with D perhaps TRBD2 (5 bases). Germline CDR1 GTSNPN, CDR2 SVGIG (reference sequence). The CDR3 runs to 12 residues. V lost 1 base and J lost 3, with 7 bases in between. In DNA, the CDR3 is TGTGCCTGGAGTGAACTAGGCTACGAGCAGTACTTC. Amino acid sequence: CAWSELGYEQYF.

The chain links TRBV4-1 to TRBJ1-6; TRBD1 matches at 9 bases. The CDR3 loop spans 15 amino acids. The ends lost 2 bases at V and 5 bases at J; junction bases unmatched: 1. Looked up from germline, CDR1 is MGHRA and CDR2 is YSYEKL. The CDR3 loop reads CASSQRTGDNSPLHF. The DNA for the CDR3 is TGCGCCAGCAGCCAAAGGACAGGGGATAATTCACCCCTCCACTTT.

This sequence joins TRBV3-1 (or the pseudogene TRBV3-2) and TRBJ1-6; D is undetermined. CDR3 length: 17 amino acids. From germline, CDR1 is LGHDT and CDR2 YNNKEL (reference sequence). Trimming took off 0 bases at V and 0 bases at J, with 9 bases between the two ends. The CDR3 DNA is TGTGCCAGCAGCCAAGATCTTGTTAGCTCCTATAATTCACCCCTCCACTTT. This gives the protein CASSQDLVSSYNSPLHF.

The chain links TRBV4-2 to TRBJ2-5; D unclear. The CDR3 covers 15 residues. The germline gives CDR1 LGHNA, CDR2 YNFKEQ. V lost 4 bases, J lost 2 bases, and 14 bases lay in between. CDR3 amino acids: CASSPTYRSQETQYF. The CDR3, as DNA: TGTGCCAGCAGCCCCACCTATCGGTCTCAAGAGACCCAGTACTTC.

This CDR3 is CAWTKGLIYGYTF. CDR3 DNA: TGTGCCTGGACCAAGGGACTGATCTATGGCTACACCTTC. The rearrangement joins TRBV30 to TRBJ1-2, with D maybe TRBD1 (5 bases). The germline V gene encodes CDR1 GTSNPN and CDR2 SVGIG (reference sequence). The CDR3 totals 13 residues. The V and J ends lost 4 bases and 4 bases respectively, with 13 bases between them.

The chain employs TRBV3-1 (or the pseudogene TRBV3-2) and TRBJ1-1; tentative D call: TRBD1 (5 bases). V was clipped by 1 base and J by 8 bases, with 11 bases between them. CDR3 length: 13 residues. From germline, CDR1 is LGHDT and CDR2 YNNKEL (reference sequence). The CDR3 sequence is CASSQGGRAEAFF. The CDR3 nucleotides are TGTGCCAGCAGCCAAGGGGGCAGGGCCGAAGCTTTCTTT.

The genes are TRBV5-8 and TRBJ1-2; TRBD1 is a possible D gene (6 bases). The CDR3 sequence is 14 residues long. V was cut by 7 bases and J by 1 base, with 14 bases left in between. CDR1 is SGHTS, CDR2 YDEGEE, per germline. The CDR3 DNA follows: TGTGCCAGCGGAAACAGGGCTGTTAACTATGGCTACACCTTC. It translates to CASGNRAVNYGYTF.

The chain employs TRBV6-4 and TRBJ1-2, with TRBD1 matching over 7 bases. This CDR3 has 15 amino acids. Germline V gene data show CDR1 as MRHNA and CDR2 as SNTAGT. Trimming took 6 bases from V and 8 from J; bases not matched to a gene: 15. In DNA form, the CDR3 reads TGTGCCAGCAGCGTCGATCCAGGGGGAAGGGGGGGCTACACCTTC. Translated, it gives CASSVDPGGRGGYTF.

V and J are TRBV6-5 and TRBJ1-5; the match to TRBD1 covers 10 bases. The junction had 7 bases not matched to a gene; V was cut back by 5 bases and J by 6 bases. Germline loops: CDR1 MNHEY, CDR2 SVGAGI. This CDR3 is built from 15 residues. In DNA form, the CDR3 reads TGTGCCAGCAGTCCAGGGACAGGGGAGGCTCAGCCCCAGCATTTT. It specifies CASSPGTGEAQPQHF.

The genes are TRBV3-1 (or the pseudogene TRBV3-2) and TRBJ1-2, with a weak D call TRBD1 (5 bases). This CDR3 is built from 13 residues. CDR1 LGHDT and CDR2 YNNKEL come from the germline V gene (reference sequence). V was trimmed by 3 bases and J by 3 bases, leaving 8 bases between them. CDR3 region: CASSQGRDYGYTF. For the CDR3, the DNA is TGTGCCAGCAGCCAGGGGCGAGACTATGGCTACACCTTC.

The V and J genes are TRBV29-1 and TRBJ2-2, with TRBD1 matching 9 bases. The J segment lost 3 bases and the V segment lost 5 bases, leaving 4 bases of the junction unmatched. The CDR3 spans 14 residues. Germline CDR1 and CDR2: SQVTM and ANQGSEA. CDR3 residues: CSVRRQGDTGELFF. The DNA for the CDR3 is TGCAGCGTTCGCAGACAGGGGGACACCGGGGAGCTGTTTTTT.

The CDR3 loop is CASSQEGGINYGYTF. CDR3 nucleotides: TGCGCCAGCAGCCAAGAAGGGGGAATTAACTATGGCTACACCTTC. The rearrangement links TRBV4-1 to TRBJ1-2; the D gene is possibly TRBD1 (6 bases). Trimming took off 0 bases at V and 1 base at J, with 9 bases between the two ends. This CDR3 spans 15 amino acids. The V gene's germline CDR1 is MGHRA and CDR2 YSYEKL.

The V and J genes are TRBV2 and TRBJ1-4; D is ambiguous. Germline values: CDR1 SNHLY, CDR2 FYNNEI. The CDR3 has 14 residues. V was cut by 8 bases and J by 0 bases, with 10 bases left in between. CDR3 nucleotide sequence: TGTGCCAGCGCGGGAGGTGCAACTAATGAAAAACTGTTTTTT. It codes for CASAGGATNEKLFF.